The rows below give T cell receptor beta chains drawn from one sample of a study of blood T cell repertoires in COVID-19. Here immunoSEQ multiplex PCR was the method, and the copy in TCRdb shows in-frame clones only, minus some. The profile shows more than 150,000 clones, about 86% of them singletons. The specimen was peripheral blood. These receptors all come from a young man with acute or convalescent COVID-19. The CDR3 runs from the conserved cysteine through the conserved F or W. D genes are given only for firm matches. Only some rows state a clone size, as once, few, many or a class for expanded clones.

d_call	v_call	j_call	clone_size	cdr3_aa	cdr3_nt
TRBD2	TRBV12-5	TRBJ2-5	once	CASGLVGGSLETQYF	TGTGCTAGTGGTTTGGTCGGGGGGAGCCTGGAGACCCAGTACTTC
TRBD2	TRBV9	TRBJ2-2	NA	CASSLAGTSDTGELFF	TGTGCCAGCAGCCTAGCCGGGACTAGCGACACCGGGGAGCTGTTTTTT
TRBD1	TRBV27	TRBJ2-3	NA	CASRISDRGTTDTQYF	TGTGCCAGCAGAATTTCAGACAGGGGGACCACAGATACGCAGTATTTT
NA	TRBV6-5	TRBJ1-1	NA	CASSLAPNTEAFF	TGTGCCAGCAGTCTGGCTCCGAACACTGAAGCTTTCTTT
NA	TRBV6-5	TRBJ2-1	few	CASRVDRSSYNEQFF	TGTGCCAGCAGAGTTGACAGGAGCTCCTACAATGAGCAGTTCTTC
NA	TRBV25-1	TRBJ1-1	NA	CASSSPNGNTEAFF	TGTGCCAGCAGTTCGCCCAACGGGAACACTGAAGCTTTCTTT
NA	TRBV30	TRBJ1-5	NA	CAWSGGGDQPQHF	TGTGCCTGGAGTGGAGGGGGGGATCAGCCCCAGCATTTT
TRBD2	TRBV24-1	TRBJ2-1	NA	CATSDRLAAAQFF	TGTGCCACCAGTGACCGACTAGCGGCAGCGCAGTTCTTC
NA	TRBV7-2	TRBJ1-1	NA	CASSLSSGQFTNTEAFF	TGTGCCAGCAGCTTATCTAGCGGACAGTTTACTAACACTGAAGCTTTCTTT
TRBD1	TRBV28	TRBJ1-1	NA	CASSLRQGAGAFF	TGTGCCAGCAGTTTGAGGCAGGGGGCTGGGGCTTTCTTT
TRBD1	TRBV2	TRBJ1-5	few	CASSEARGPNQPQHF	TGTGCCAGCAGTGAAGCCAGGGGGCCCAATCAGCCCCAGCATTTT
TRBD1	TRBV6-5	TRBJ1-1	NA	CASSYSTGGDEAFF	TGTGCCAGCAGTTACTCAACAGGGGGCGATGAAGCTTTCTTT
TRBD1	TRBV7-7	TRBJ2-7	NA	CASSRDRGSYEQYF	TGTGCCAGCAGCCGGGACAGGGGGTCCTACGAGCAGTACTTC
TRBD1	TRBV18	TRBJ1-1	once	CASSREGQGNTEAFF	TGTGCCAGCTCACGCGAGGGACAGGGAAACACTGAAGCTTTCTTT
NA	TRBV3-1/TRBV3-2	TRBJ1-3	NA	CASSQPGTGNTIYF	TGTGCCAGCAGCCAACCGGGAACAGGAAACACCATATATTTT
NA	TRBV9	TRBJ1-2	NA	CASSVATGRGYTF	TGTGCCAGCAGCGTAGCTACAGGTCGAGGCTACACCTTC
NA	TRBV7-9	TRBJ1-2	NA	CASRTSGGREGDGYTF	TGTGCCAGCAGAACCTCGGGTGGCAGGGAAGGGGATGGCTACACCTTC
NA	TRBV5-1	TRBJ1-6	NA	CASKREGNSPLHF	TGCGCCAGCAAGAGGGAGGGAAATTCACCCCTCCACTTT
NA	TRBV5-6	TRBJ2-1	NA	CASSLNGGSKSEQFF	TGTGCCAGCAGCTTGAACGGGGGATCTAAAAGTGAGCAGTTCTTC
NA	TRBV19	TRBJ2-1	NA	CASSPTGTKYNEQFF	TGTGCCAGTAGTCCTACCGGGACAAAATACAATGAGCAGTTCTTC
NA	TRBV30	TRBJ1-5	NA	CAWSPSGIMSNQPQHF	TGTGCCTGGAGTCCGTCGGGGATCATGAGCAATCAGCCCCAGCATTTT
TRBD2	TRBV3-1/TRBV3-2	TRBJ2-5	NA	CASSPSGGARTATQYF	TGTGCCAGCAGCCCGAGCGGGGGGGCACGAACAGCGACCCAGTACTTC
NA	TRBV9	TRBJ1-2	NA	CASSVWQGPPYGYTF	TGTGCCAGCAGCGTATGGCAGGGGCCCCCCTATGGCTACACCTTC
NA	TRBV19	TRBJ1-2	NA	CASSNSDSGVGGYTF	TGTGCCAGTAGTAATTCCGACAGCGGGGTTGGAGGCTACACCTTC
NA	TRBV28	TRBJ1-1	NA	CASTPVARTEAFF	TGTGCCAGCACCCCCGTGGCTCGCACTGAAGCTTTCTTT
TRBD1	TRBV28	TRBJ2-5	NA	CASSEGTGQETQYF	TGTGCCAGCAGCGAAGGGACAGGCCAAGAGACCCAGTACTTC
NA	TRBV14	TRBJ2-2	NA	CASSQDRFRGAGELFF	TGTGCCAGCAGCCAAGATAGATTCAGGGGCGCCGGGGAGCTGTTTTTT
NA	TRBV30	TRBJ2-7	NA	CAWSRQAYEQYF	TGTGCCTGGAGTAGACAGGCCTACGAGCAGTACTTC
NA	TRBV7-3	TRBJ2-5	NA	CASSPQGGETQYF	TGTGCCAGCAGCCCCCAGGGAGGAGAGACCCAGTACTTC
NA	TRBV29-1	TRBJ2-3	NA	CSVEVTAADTQYF	TGCAGCGTTGAAGTTACGGCGGCAGATACGCAGTATTTT
TRBD2	TRBV19	TRBJ2-1	NA	CASRSVAGGRNEQFF	TGTGCCAGTAGATCCGTAGCGGGGGGGCGAAATGAGCAGTTCTTC
NA	TRBV6-5	TRBJ1-4	NA	CASSYTANEKLFF	TGTGCCAGCAGTTACACAGCTAATGAAAAACTGTTTTTT
NA	TRBV6-5	TRBJ1-1	NA	CASSPEGGHTEAFF	TGTGCCAGCAGTCCCGAGGGGGGGCACACTGAAGCTTTCTTT
NA	TRBV9	TRBJ2-5	NA	CASSVGSSQETQYF	TGTGCCAGCAGCGTAGGATCTAGCCAAGAGACCCAGTACTTC
NA	TRBV6-5	TRBJ1-2	NA	CASSYTSGDNYGYTF	TGTGCCAGCAGTTACACTTCAGGGGATAACTATGGCTACACCTTC
TRBD2	TRBV5-1	TRBJ2-2	NA	CASSSALASGGATNTGELFF	TGCGCCAGCAGCTCGGCCCTGGCTAGCGGGGGGGCAACGAACACCGGGGAGCTGTTTTTT
TRBD2	TRBV5-4	TRBJ2-3	NA	CASSLVAGGSADTQYF	TGTGCCAGCAGCTTGGTGGCGGGGGGATCGGCAGATACGCAGTATTTT
NA	TRBV18	TRBJ2-5	NA	CASQETRDQETQYF	TGTGCCAGCCAGGAGACACGGGATCAAGAGACCCAGTACTTC
NA	TRBV18	TRBJ1-2	NA	CASSPDRDPYGYTF	TGTGCCAGCTCACCGGACAGAGATCCCTATGGCTACACCTTC
TRBD1	TRBV18	TRBJ1-4	NA	CASSPRTGNINSGNEKLFF	TGTGCCAGCTCGCCCAGGACAGGGAATATCAACTCAGGAAATGAAAAACTGTTTTTT
NA	TRBV19	TRBJ1-5	NA	CASAPHRASNQPQHF	TGTGCCAGCGCCCCGCACAGGGCGAGCAATCAGCCCCAGCATTTT
NA	TRBV3-1/TRBV3-2	TRBJ1-3	NA	CASSQDHRGNTIYF	TGTGCCAGCAGCCAAGATCACAGAGGAAACACCATATATTTT
TRBD2	TRBV12-3/TRBV12-4	TRBJ2-7	NA	CASRTGLASEQYF	TGTGCCAGCAGGACGGGACTAGCAAGCGAGCAGTACTTC
NA	TRBV6-4	TRBJ1-4	NA	CASSDNGRDLFF	TGTGCCAGCAGTGACAACGGGAGGGATCTGTTTTTT
NA	TRBV18	TRBJ2-1	NA	CASSRGNNEQFF	TGTGCCAGCTCACGGGGCAATAATGAGCAGTTCTTC
TRBD1	TRBV7-9	TRBJ1-4	NA	CASSSRGRGEKLFF	TGTGCCAGCAGCTCCAGGGGGCGAGGCGAAAAACTGTTTTTT
TRBD1	TRBV6-2/TRBV6-3	TRBJ1-1	NA	CASSWTGGRGTEAFF	TGTGCCAGCAGCTGGACAGGGGGCCGGGGCACTGAAGCTTTCTTT
NA	TRBV6-1	TRBJ1-2	NA	CASSEPRGGINYGYTF	TGTGCCAGCAGTGAACCCCGAGGAGGGATCAACTATGGCTACACCTTC
NA	TRBV4-1	TRBJ2-3	NA	CASSQRRTSTDTQYF	TGCGCCAGCAGCCAACGGAGGACTAGCACAGATACGCAGTATTTT
NA	TRBV5-4	TRBJ1-6	NA	CASSLRSGRSPLHF	TGTGCCAGCAGCTTGAGATCTGGGAGGTCACCCCTCCACTTT
NA	TRBV7-9	TRBJ2-6	NA	CASSFQGVSSGANVLTF	TGTGCCAGCAGCTTTCAGGGTGTAAGCTCTGGGGCCAACGTCCTGACTTTC
NA	TRBV28	TRBJ1-3	NA	CASSLGYGTIYF	TGTGCCAGCAGCCTCGGTTACGGCACCATATATTTT
TRBD1	TRBV5-5	TRBJ1-5	NA	CASSAGQGTQVGNQPQHF	TGTGCCAGCAGCGCGGGACAGGGGACCCAGGTTGGCAATCAGCCCCAGCATTTT
NA	TRBV24-1	TRBJ1-5	NA	CATSDPGINQPQHF	TGTGCCACCAGTGACCCGGGAATTAATCAGCCCCAGCATTTT